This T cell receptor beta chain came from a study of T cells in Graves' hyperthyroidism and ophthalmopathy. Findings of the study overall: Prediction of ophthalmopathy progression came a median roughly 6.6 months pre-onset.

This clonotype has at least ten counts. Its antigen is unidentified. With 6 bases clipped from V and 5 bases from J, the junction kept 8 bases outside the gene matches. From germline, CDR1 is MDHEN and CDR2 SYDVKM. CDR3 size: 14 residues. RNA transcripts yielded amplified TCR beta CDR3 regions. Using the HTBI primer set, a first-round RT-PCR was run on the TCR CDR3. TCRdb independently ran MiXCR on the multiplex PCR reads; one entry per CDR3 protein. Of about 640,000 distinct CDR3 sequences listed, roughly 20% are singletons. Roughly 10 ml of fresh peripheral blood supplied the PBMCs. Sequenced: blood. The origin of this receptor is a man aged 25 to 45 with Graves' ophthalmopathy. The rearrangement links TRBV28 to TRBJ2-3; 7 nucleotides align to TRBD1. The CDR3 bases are TGTGCCAGCAGCATGGACAGGTTGAAAGATACGCAGTATTTT. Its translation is CASSMDRLKDTQYF.